This is a list of T cell receptor beta chains from one sample in a study of CD8+CD57+ T cells in acquired aplastic anemia. TCRdb re-called the reads with MiXCR, one entry per CDR3 protein. The repertoire holds 40,000 to 50,000 distinct CDR3 sequences, with approximately 72% as singletons. The sequenced sample was sorted CD4+, CD8+, or CD8+CD57+ T cells (not recorded which) from PBMCs. These receptors were collected from a human donor in good health, serving as a control. CDR3s include the opening cysteine and the closing phenylalanine or tryptophan. The D gene is left open where the match is weak. A row's size may be missing; if present it is once, few, many or a size class.

cdr3_nt: TGTGCCAGCAGTGCTCAGTATAATTCACCCCTCCACTTT
cdr3_aa: CASSAQYNSPLHF
v_call: TRBV25-1
d_call: .
clone_size: .
j_call: TRBJ1-6

cdr3_nt: TGTGCCAGCAGCTTAGAATCCGTATCTGGGGCCAACGTCCTGACTTTC
cdr3_aa: CASSLESVSGANVLTF
v_call: TRBV7-2
d_call: .
clone_size: .
j_call: TRBJ2-6

cdr3_nt: TGTGCCAGTAGTATCCGCCGGGACCCTTTCCAAGAGACCCAGTACTTC
cdr3_aa: CASSIRRDPFQETQYF
v_call: TRBV19
d_call: .
clone_size: .
j_call: TRBJ2-5

cdr3_nt: TGTGCCACCCGGCAGGGGACTATGCCGTCGAATACGCAGTATTTC
cdr3_aa: CATRQGTMPSNTQYF
v_call: TRBV19
d_call: .
clone_size: few
j_call: TRBJ2-3

cdr3_nt: TGCGCCAGCAGTGAGGCCGGGACAGGGGCCGGGGAGCTGTTTTTT
cdr3_aa: CASSEAGTGAGELFF
v_call: TRBV10-1
d_call: TRBD1
clone_size: .
j_call: TRBJ2-2

cdr3_nt: TGTGCCAGCAGCTTAGATGTAGGCTACGAGCAGTACTTC
cdr3_aa: CASSLDVGYEQYF
v_call: TRBV7-2
d_call: .
clone_size: .
j_call: TRBJ2-7

cdr3_nt: TGCAGCGTTCGCGACAGTAATTCACCCCTCCACTTT
cdr3_aa: CSVRDSNSPLHF
v_call: TRBV29-1
d_call: .
clone_size: .
j_call: TRBJ1-6

cdr3_nt: TGCGCCAGCAGTGAGTCGTCGGGTAGTCTCTCTGGCTACACCTTC
cdr3_aa: CASSESSGSLSGYTF
v_call: TRBV10-2
d_call: .
clone_size: .
j_call: TRBJ1-2

cdr3_nt: TGTGCCACCAGTGACTACGGCCTTAACTATGGCTACACCTTC
cdr3_aa: CATSDYGLNYGYTF
v_call: TRBV24-1
d_call: .
clone_size: .
j_call: TRBJ1-2

cdr3_nt: TGTGCCACCAGCAGCGGACTAGCGGGAGGTGCGGGGGAGCAGTACTTC
cdr3_aa: CATSSGLAGGAGEQYF
v_call: TRBV15
d_call: TRBD2
clone_size: once
j_call: TRBJ2-7

cdr3_nt: TGTGCCACCAGCAGAGATCTGACGAGTAACTATGGCTACACCTTC
cdr3_aa: CATSRDLTSNYGYTF
v_call: TRBV15
d_call: .
clone_size: .
j_call: TRBJ1-2

cdr3_nt: TGTGCCAGCAGCGTAGGAGCGGGGGGGTACACAGATACGCAGTATTTT
cdr3_aa: CASSVGAGGYTDTQYF
v_call: TRBV9
d_call: TRBD2
clone_size: .
j_call: TRBJ2-3

cdr3_nt: TGCAGTGCTAGCAAGGCAAATCAGCCCCAGCATTTT
cdr3_aa: CSASKANQPQHF
v_call: TRBV20-1
d_call: .
clone_size: once
j_call: TRBJ1-5

cdr3_nt: TGTGCCAGCAGCGGGGGCAGGGACCATTCACCCCTCCACTTT
cdr3_aa: CASSGGRDHSPLHF
v_call: TRBV7-2
d_call: .
clone_size: few
j_call: TRBJ1-6

cdr3_nt: TGTGCCATCAGTGATGACGCCCACAATCAGCCCCAGTACTTC
cdr3_aa: CAISDDAHNQPQYF
v_call: TRBV10-3
d_call: .
clone_size: .
j_call: TRBJ2-5

cdr3_nt: TGCAGTGTCAGACGAGGAGGGAACTCCCCTTTCTTT
cdr3_aa: CSVRRGGNSPFF
v_call: TRBV20-1
d_call: .
clone_size: medium-sized
j_call: TRBJ1-1

cdr3_nt: TGTGCCAGCCGACCTGACAGCACTAGCACAGATACGCAGTATTTT
cdr3_aa: CASRPDSTSTDTQYF
v_call: TRBV2
d_call: .
clone_size: .
j_call: TRBJ2-3

cdr3_nt: TGTGCCAGCAGCTTGGTGCAGGGCCTTGTGGACACTGAAGCTTTCTTT
cdr3_aa: CASSLVQGLVDTEAFF
v_call: TRBV5-6
d_call: .
clone_size: .
j_call: TRBJ1-1

cdr3_nt: TGTGCCAGCAGCTGGCCGACTAGAGATACGCAGTATTTT
cdr3_aa: CASSWPTRDTQYF
v_call: TRBV7-2
d_call: .
clone_size: .
j_call: TRBJ2-3

cdr3_nt: TGTGCCAACAGCGAGGGGCGCAGCTATCCACCCCTCCACTTT
cdr3_aa: CANSEGRSYPPLHF
v_call: TRBV7-6
d_call: .
clone_size: .
j_call: TRBJ1-6

cdr3_nt: TGTGCCACCGCAGGGAAATATAGCAATCAGCCCCAGCATTTT
cdr3_aa: CATAGKYSNQPQHF
v_call: TRBV24-1
d_call: .
clone_size: .
j_call: TRBJ1-5

cdr3_nt: TGCGCCAGCAAGGTACGGGGGCGCCAAGAGACCCAGTACTTC
cdr3_aa: CASKVRGRQETQYF
v_call: TRBV10-2
d_call: .
clone_size: .
j_call: TRBJ2-5

cdr3_nt: TGTGCCACCAGCAGAGATCGGGGCCCGCAGTATTTT
cdr3_aa: CATSRDRGPQYF
v_call: TRBV15
d_call: .
clone_size: .
j_call: TRBJ2-3

cdr3_nt: TGTGCCATCAGTGAGAGGTCCGAGTTCACAGATACGCAGTATTTT
cdr3_aa: CAISERSEFTDTQYF
v_call: TRBV10-3
d_call: .
clone_size: .
j_call: TRBJ2-3

cdr3_nt: TGCGCCAGCAGCTCGGGGGGGGGATCTGGCTACGAGCAGTACTTC
cdr3_aa: CASSSGGGSGYEQYF
v_call: TRBV5-1
d_call: TRBD2
clone_size: .
j_call: TRBJ2-7

cdr3_nt: TGTGCCAGCAGTGTCGATCGGGAGGTTTCCTACGAGCAGTACTTC
cdr3_aa: CASSVDREVSYEQYF
v_call: TRBV2
d_call: TRBD2
clone_size: .
j_call: TRBJ2-7

cdr3_nt: TGTGCCAGCAGCTCCCGACTAGCACTGACCGAAAATGAGCAGTTCTTC
cdr3_aa: CASSSRLALTENEQFF
v_call: TRBV11-2
d_call: TRBD2
clone_size: many
j_call: TRBJ2-1

cdr3_nt: TGTGCCAGCAGCTTAGGGGCAGGGCCTTCCTACGAGCAGTACTTC
cdr3_aa: CASSLGAGPSYEQYF
v_call: TRBV25-1
d_call: .
clone_size: .
j_call: TRBJ2-7

cdr3_nt: TGTGCTAGCAAGGTGGGCGGCCTCGGGGAAGGCTACACCTTC
cdr3_aa: CASKVGGLGEGYTF
v_call: TRBV27
d_call: .
clone_size: many
j_call: TRBJ1-2

cdr3_nt: TGCAGTGCCGCGGGGACAGGGAAAATTGAGCAGTTCTTC
cdr3_aa: CSAAGTGKIEQFF
v_call: TRBV20-1
d_call: TRBD1
clone_size: .
j_call: TRBJ2-1

cdr3_nt: TGTGCCAGCATAATGGGAGATAAGAACACTGAAGCTTTCTTT
cdr3_aa: CASIMGDKNTEAFF
v_call: TRBV19
d_call: .
clone_size: .
j_call: TRBJ1-1